The 21 T cell receptor beta chains below were found in one sample sequenced in a study of blood T cells in healthy people across ages. Primed by a sample-barcoded 5' primer and a J-beta primer mix, a second PCR proceeded for about 7 to 11 cycles. Using its own MiXCR run on the 5' RACE reads, TCRdb lists one record per CDR3 protein. This table holds 650,000 to 1,000,000 distinct CDR3 sequences, around 34% found once. The sequenced sample was blood. The receptors derive from a man aged 18-30 years in good health.

This clonotype was seen repeatedly, ten times or more. The rearrangement joins TRBV5-5 to TRBJ2-7; the match to TRBD1 covers 8 bases. Germline assignment: CDR1 SGHKS and CDR2 YYEKEE (reference sequence). V lost 7 bases to trimming and J lost 2 bases; unmatched junction nucleotides: 8. CDR3 length equals 14 residues. The CDR3 DNA reads as TGTGCCAGCGCCAATGGACAGGGCACCTACGAGCAGTACTTC. Residues: CASANGQGTYEQYF. Full variable domain (rest looked up from reference TRBV5-5 and TRBJ2-7): DAGVTQSPTHLIKTRGQQVTLRCSPISGHKSVSWYQQVLGQGPQFIFQYYEKEERGRGNFPDRFSARQFPNYSSELNVNALLLGDSALYLCASANGQGTYEQYFGPGTRLTVT.

About this clonotype: Germline and junction disagree at one end, which may indicate a read error. J is TRBJ2-6 and V is TRBV6-5; D is uncertain. The CDR3 totals 16 residues. Germline V gene data show CDR1 as MNHEY and CDR2 as SVGAGI. CDR3 bases: TGTACCAGCAGTTACTTTGGTCCCTCTGGGGCCAACGTCCTGACTTTC. Translation gives CTSSYFGPSGANVLTF.

In its sample, this clonotype was seen a few times. J is TRBJ2-7 and V is TRBV29-1; D is perhaps TRBD1 or TRBD2 (5 bases each). This CDR3 spans 12 amino acids. V was clipped by 4 bases and J by 0 bases, with 7 bases between them. Germline CDR1 and CDR2: SQVTM and ANQGSEA. The CDR3 sequence: CSVGDASYEQYF. As DNA, the CDR3 is TGCAGCGTTGGGGACGCCTCCTACGAGCAGTACTTC.

In its sample, this clonotype was seen many times. The J gene is TRBJ1-5, the V gene TRBV9, with 8 bases matching TRBD1. Trimming took 4 bases from V and 10 from J; bases not matched to a gene: 10. Germline values: CDR1 SGDLS, CDR2 YYNGEE. The CDR3 loop spans 14 amino acids. The chain's CDR3 is CASSITGGYYPQHF. DNA of the CDR3: TGTGCCAGCAGCATAACAGGGGGTTATTATCCCCAGCATTTT.

The J gene is TRBJ2-7, the V gene TRBV27, with D maybe TRBD2 (5 bases). CDR1 and CDR2 (germline): MNHEY, SMNVEV (reference sequence). V was shortened by 2 bases and J by 1 base, with 15 bases between the two germline ends. The CDR3 length is 16 residues. Written as DNA, the CDR3 is TGTGCCAGCAGTTTAAAAATGGGGTGGAGGTCCTACGAGCAGTACTTC. Amino acid sequence: CASSLKMGWRSYEQYF.

CDR3 coding DNA: TGTGCCAGCAGCTTGGAAGGGGGCCTAACCTACAATGAGCAGTTCTTC. Its protein product is CASSLEGGLTYNEQFF. The chain links TRBV5-6 to TRBJ2-1, with 7 bases identical to TRBD1. CDR1 and CDR2 from the germline V gene are SGHDT and YYEEEE. The trim removed 0 bases at V and 2 bases at J, leaving 5 bases unmatched. The CDR3 runs to 16 residues.

The chain links TRBV7-2 to TRBJ1-2; no reliable D call. The germline gives CDR1 SGHTA, CDR2 FQGNSA. Deletions cut 1 base from V and 6 bases from J, with 9 bases between. This CDR3 has 13 amino acids. The CDR3 nucleotides read TGTGCCAGCAGCTTAGGGGATCCCAATGGCTACACCTTC. Translating it yields CASSLGDPNGYTF.

The chain joins TRBV4-3 to TRBJ1-2; 9 bases map to TRBD1. The CDR3 totals 15 residues. V dropped 3 bases and J dropped 7; count of bases not matched to a gene: 9. In germline, CDR1 is LGHNA, CDR2 YSLEER. The CDR3 protein is CASSQVPGQGVGYTF. As DNA, the CDR3 is TGCGCCAGCAGCCAGGTTCCGGGACAGGGAGTTGGCTACACCTTC.

This chain links TRBV20-1 with TRBJ2-3; weak D call: TRBD1 (5 bases). Germline CDR1 is DFQATT and CDR2 is SNEGSKA (reference sequence). The CDR3 length is 16 residues. Trimming cost V 0 bases and J 2 bases, with 15 bases left between them. The CDR3 DNA reads TGCAGTGCTAGAGATCTTTGGGGCACGAACACAGATACGCAGTATTTT. Protein sequence: CSARDLWGTNTDTQYF.

This clonotype was picked up many times. The chain recombines TRBV20-1 with TRBJ2-1; D gene ambiguous. Germline V gene sequence: CDR1 DFQATT, CDR2 SNEGSKA (reference sequence). The V and J ends lost 6 bases and 6 bases respectively, with 15 bases between them. The length of the CDR3 is 13 residues. CDR3 sequence reads: CSAVGQATNEQFF. CDR3 sequence (DNA): TGCAGTGCCGTTGGGCAGGCTACCAATGAGCAGTTCTTC.

This clonotype was observed a handful of times. The chain recombines TRBV29-1 with TRBJ1-1; D gene ambiguous. CDR1 is SQVTM, CDR2 ANQGSEA, per germline. The V end was cut by 2 bases, the J end by 11 bases, with 9 bases between. CDR3 size: 10 residues. The CDR3 region is CSVEKIAAFF. The CDR3 DNA is TGCAGCGTTGAAAAAATCGCGGCTTTCTTT.

There are a few counts of this clonotype. The V and J genes are TRBV3-1 and TRBJ1-2; 10 bases are a match to TRBD1. Germline trimming cut 2 bases from V and 7 bases from J; bases unmatched to any gene: 13. CDR3 length: 17 residues. Looked up from germline, CDR1 is LGHDT and CDR2 is YNNKEL (reference sequence). The CDR3 DNA reads as TGTGCCAGCAGCCAAAGGGAGCTCTCTGGGACAGGGGTTGGCTACACCTTC. Its protein product is CASSQRELSGTGVGYTF.

This clonotype was counted at least ten times. The V gene is TRBV12-3 or TRBV12-4, the J gene TRBJ2-3; D perhaps matches TRBD1 (5 bases). The CDR3 loop spans 14 amino acids. Deletions cut 7 bases from V and 3 bases from J, with 14 bases between. The CDR3 DNA reads as TGTGCCAGCACCTTGACAGTGGCAACAGATACGCAGTATTTT. This translates into CASTLTVATDTQYF.

The chain links TRBV4-3 to TRBJ2-5, with 9 bases lining up with TRBD1. The CDR3 runs to 12 residues. Germline values: CDR1 LGHNA, CDR2 YSLEER. J lost 13 bases, V lost 4 bases, and 7 bases had no gene match. CDR3 coding DNA: TGCGCCAGCAGCCGAGACCGGGACAGGGTGTACTTC. It yields the protein CASSRDRDRVYF.

The chain uses TRBV5-6 and TRBJ1-1; D unresolved. The V gene's germline CDR1 is SGHDT and CDR2 YYEEEE. The CDR3 totals 15 residues. V lost 4 bases, J lost 1 base, and 14 bases lay in between. The CDR3 loop reads CASSPVERRNTEAFF. CDR3 nucleotides: TGTGCCAGCAGCCCTGTAGAGCGTCGGAACACTGAAGCTTTCTTT.

In its sample, this clonotype was seen once. A much larger clone is a single base away; this may be a read error. The chain carries TRBV12-3 or TRBV12-4 and TRBJ2-3; D is undetermined. The CDR3 runs 14 residues. The V and J ends lost 5 bases and 2 bases respectively, with 11 bases between them. The CDR3 DNA sequence: TGTGCCAGCAGTAAAACAGAAGACACAGATACGCAGTATTTT. Translation: CASSKTEDTDTQYF.

This clonotype was seen more than once but under ten times. The chain uses TRBV9 and TRBJ2-1; 10 bases align to TRBD1. This CDR3 is 15 amino acids long. Germline-derived CDR1 and CDR2 are SGDLS and YYNGEE. J lost 5 bases, V lost 4 bases, and 6 bases had no gene match. CDR3 residues: CASSPGQGTHNEQFF. CDR3 bases: TGTGCCAGCAGCCCGGGACAGGGGACCCACAATGAGCAGTTCTTC.

This clonotype has a handful of counts. This chain uses TRBV7-8 with TRBJ1-2; 11 nucleotides line up with TRBD1. Germline loops: CDR1 SGHVS, CDR2 FQNEAQ. V lost 2 bases, J lost 8 bases, and 13 bases stayed unmatched. The CDR3 runs to 17 residues. The CDR3 here is CASSLRTGGSFTGGYTF. CDR3 nucleotide sequence: TGTGCCAGCAGCTTAAGGACAGGGGGCAGTTTTACGGGAGGCTACACCTTC.

This clonotype has more than one count but fewer than ten. The chain has TRBV12-3 or TRBV12-4 and TRBJ1-1, with 9 bases aligning to TRBD1. The CDR3 sequence is 17 residues long. The V segment lost 6 bases and the J segment 1 base; nucleotides outside the gene matches: 12. The CDR3 DNA follows: TGTGCCAGCAGGATGGGACAGGGTTCACCCTCGAACACTGAAGCTTTCTTT. As protein: CASRMGQGSPSNTEAFF.

Only one count was recorded for this clonotype. The chain recombines TRBV18 with TRBJ1-5, with D tentatively TRBD1 (6 bases). This CDR3 has 15 amino acids. Per the germline V gene, CDR1 is KGHSH and CDR2 is LQKENI. Trimming removed 5 bases at V and 4 bases at J, with 15 bases between. The CDR3 sequence: CASSSQPQGNQPQHF. As DNA, the CDR3 is TGTGCCAGCTCATCTCAACCTCAGGGGAATCAGCCCCAGCATTTT.

There are many counts of this clonotype. The chain recombines TRBV3-1 with TRBJ1-2; D is ambiguous. Germline CDR1 is LGHDT and CDR2 is YNNKEL (reference sequence). The CDR3 is made up of 14 amino acids. V shed 0 bases and J shed 1 base, with 6 bases lying between them. CDR3 loop: CASSQESVNYGYTF. DNA of the CDR3: TGTGCCAGCAGCCAAGAGTCCGTTAACTATGGCTACACCTTC.